The 25 T cell receptor beta chains reported below all come from one sample, sequenced in a study of cytomegalovirus exposure and HLA in healthy donors. The PCR used 60 Vbeta and 13 Jbeta primers. Sequenced by immunoSEQ multiplex PCR; TCRdb stores in-frame clones only, minus some. The sample includes 140,000 to 150,000 clones, approximately 68% of them seen just once. Sequencing was carried out using PBMCs. The receptors shown here come from a man between 60 and 75 years old in good health and CMV-seronegative.

A remark on this clone: One end of the junction varies from germline; a read error may be responsible. The chain uses TRBV7-7 and TRBJ2-2; D is unclear. CDR3 size: 14 residues. The germline V gene has CDR1 SSHAT and CDR2 FNYEAQ (reference sequence). The CDR3 nucleotides read TGTGCTAGCAGCCGAGAGTTTGACACCGGGGAGCTGTTTTTT. This gives the protein CASSREFDTGELFF.

The chain couples TRBV6-5 to TRBJ2-7; 8 bases fit TRBD1. V trimming: 3 bases; J trimming: 3 bases; junction bases outside the gene matches: 7. The CDR3 sequence is 15 residues long. Germline CDR1 is MNHEY and CDR2 is SVGAGI. The CDR3 reads CASSYEAGGLYEQYF. The CDR3 bases are TGTGCCAGCAGTTATGAAGCAGGGGGCCTCTACGAGCAGTACTTC.

The chain uses TRBV20-1 and TRBJ2-7; D gene unclear. In germline, CDR1 is DFQATT, CDR2 SNEGSKA (reference sequence). The CDR3 spans 11 residues. V shed 5 bases and J shed 2 bases, with 7 bases lying between them. The CDR3 here is CSALSTYEQYF. CDR3 DNA sequence: TGCAGTGCTCTAAGTACCTACGAGCAGTACTTC.

The chain uses TRBV30 and TRBJ1-3; no definite D call. Germline V lookup: CDR1 GTSNPN, CDR2 SVGIG (reference sequence). The CDR3 loop spans 15 amino acids. The ends were cut back, 2 bases at V and 0 bases at J, with 11 bases in the middle. The CDR3 nucleotides are TGTGCCTGGAGTCGACGACAATACTCTGGAAACACCATATATTTT. Its translation is CAWSRRQYSGNTIYF. Combining the CDR3 with reference TRBV30 and TRBJ1-3 gives the whole variable domain SQTIHQWPATLVQPVGSPLSLECTVEGTSNPNLYWYRQAAGRGLQLLFYSVGIGQISSEVPQNLSASRPQDRQFILSSKKLLLSDSGFYLCAWSRRQYSGNTIYFGEGSWLTVV.

In its sample, this clone was seen a few times. The same CDR3 also results from other DNA sequences found in this sample. This rearrangement joins TRBV9 to TRBJ2-1, with a tentative D call TRBD2 (6 bases). This CDR3 is built from 14 residues. Trimming took 0 bases from V and 5 from J, leaving 9 bases between them. Germline loops: CDR1 SGDLS, CDR2 YYNGEE. CDR3 DNA sequence: TGTGCCAGCAGCGTAGCGGGACTCGACAATGAGCAGTTCTTC. This sequence encodes CASSVAGLDNEQFF.

The count of this clone is one. The V gene is TRBV7-8, the J gene TRBJ2-2, with a tentative D call TRBD1 (6 bases). The CDR3 totals 14 residues. V lost 8 bases and J 4 bases, leaving 14 bases between the germline ends. Germline V lookup: CDR1 SGHVS, CDR2 FQNEAQ. CDR3 amino acids: CASGSTGLTGELFF. The CDR3 coding sequence is TGTGCCAGCGGTTCGACAGGACTCACCGGGGAGCTGTTTTTT.

The chain is built from TRBV5-1 and TRBJ2-7; no firm D call. The germline gives CDR1 SGHRS, CDR2 YFSETQ. There are 11 residues in the CDR3. V lost 0 bases, J lost 6 bases, and 4 bases lay in between. In DNA form, the CDR3 reads TGCGCCAGCAGCTTGGGCGCCGAGCAGTACTTC. Encoded protein: CASSLGAEQYF. Based on the CDR3 plus reference TRBV5-1 and TRBJ2-7, the full variable domain is KAGVTQTPRYLIKTRGQQVTLSCSPISGHRSVSWYQQTPGQGLQFLFEYFSETQRNKGNFPGRFSGRQFSNSRSEMNVSTLELGDSALYLCASSLGAEQYFGPGTRLTVT.

The rearrangement joins TRBV28 to TRBJ2-7; 7 bases agree with TRBD1. The V gene end was trimmed by 6 bases and the J gene end by 3 bases; junction bases not matched to a gene: 8. The CDR3 loop spans 14 amino acids. From germline, CDR1 is MDHEN and CDR2 SYDVKM. This CDR3 reads CASSPAHRGYEQYF. In DNA, the CDR3 is TGTGCCAGCAGCCCAGCCCACAGGGGCTACGAGCAGTACTTC.

The table lists this clone with a count of one. The chain has TRBV2 and TRBJ1-2; maybe TRBD1 (5 bases). V shed 6 bases and J shed 6 bases, with 11 bases lying between them. The CDR3 totals 12 residues. Per the germline V gene, CDR1 is SNHLY and CDR2 is FYNNEI. CDR3 in amino acids: CASRSGPDGYTF. The CDR3 DNA follows: TGTGCCAGCAGATCAGGGCCGGATGGCTACACCTTC. Drawing the rest from reference TRBV2 and TRBJ1-2, the complete variable domain is EPEVTQTPSHQVTQMGQEVILRCVPISNHLYFYWYRQILGQKVEFLVSFYNNEISEKSEIFDDQFSVERPDGSNFTLKIRSTKLEDSAMYFCASRSGPDGYTFGSGTRLTVV.

The rearrangement joins TRBV4-2 to TRBJ2-7; maybe TRBD1 (5 bases). The CDR3 contains 14 residues. The V and J ends lost 7 bases and 0 bases respectively, with 13 bases between them. Germline loops: CDR1 LGHNA, CDR2 YNFKEQ. The CDR3 coding sequence is TGTGCCAGCACCCCAGGCAGGGACTCCTACGAGCAGTACTTC. It encodes CASTPGRDSYEQYF.

The chain uses TRBV6-5 and TRBJ2-3; weak D call: TRBD1 (6 bases). Germline V gene data show CDR1 as MNHEY and CDR2 as SVGAGI. The CDR3 runs to 14 residues. V lost 6 bases to trimming and J lost 7 bases, with 17 bases between them. The CDR3 coding sequence is TGTGCCAGCAGAGACACAGGGAATCTCTATACGCAGTATTTT. The encoded protein is CASRDTGNLYTQYF.

V and J are TRBV10-3 and TRBJ2-5, with 12 bases matching TRBD2. The germline CDR1 and CDR2 sequences are ENHRY and SYGVKD. The CDR3 loop spans 15 amino acids. V dropped 10 bases and J dropped 3; count of bases not matched to a gene: 9. CDR3 nucleotide sequence: TGTGCCACCGCTAGCGGGAGGGCCTTCGAAGAGACCCAGTACTTC. It translates to CATASGRAFEETQYF.

This chain joins TRBV6-5 and TRBJ1-2; D is unclear. Deletions cut 0 bases from V and 6 bases from J, with 5 bases between. The germline CDR1 and CDR2 sequences are MNHEY and SVGAGI. The CDR3 runs 12 residues. This CDR3 reads CASSYSGDGYTF. The CDR3 DNA reads as TGTGCCAGCAGTTACTCCGGGGATGGCTACACCTTC.

The J gene is TRBJ2-5, the V gene TRBV7-3; maybe TRBD2 (6 bases). This CDR3 region has 12 residues. Germline CDR1 reads SGHTA; CDR2 reads FQGTGA. Trimming pared 4 bases from V and 9 bases from J, leaving 12 bases between. The CDR3 loop is CASSSPGDSQYF. CDR3 DNA sequence: TGTGCCAGCAGCTCCCCGGGGGATTCCCAGTACTTC. Full variable domain (remainder filled in from reference TRBV7-3 and TRBJ2-5): GAGVSQTPSNKVTEKGKYVELRCDPISGHTALYWYRQSLGQGPEFLIYFQGTGAADDSGLPNDRFFAVRPEGSVSTLKIQRTERGDSAVYLCASSSPGDSQYFGPGTRLLVL.

The rearrangement links TRBV28 to TRBJ1-3, with D unresolved. The CDR3 is 15 amino acids. V lost 2 bases and J 3 bases, leaving 11 bases between the germline ends. Germline assignment: CDR1 MDHEN and CDR2 SYDVKM. CDR3 DNA: TGTGCCAGCAGTTTAAACGTCCCCTATGGAAACACCATATATTTT. Translation: CASSLNVPYGNTIYF.

V gene TRBV2 combines with J gene TRBJ1-1; D call uncertain. CDR3 length equals 13 residues. Deletions cut 5 bases from V and 1 base from J, with 8 bases between. Germline V gives CDR1 SNHLY, CDR2 FYNNEI. The CDR3, as DNA: TGTGCCAGCAGTACTAATAGGAACACTGAAGCTTTCTTT. The encoded protein is CASSTNRNTEAFF.

The chain has TRBV30 and TRBJ1-6, with D tentatively TRBD1 (6 bases). Germline assignment: CDR1 GTSNPN and CDR2 SVGIG (reference sequence). The V gene lost 5 bases and the J gene lost 8 bases, with 13 bases spanning the gap. The CDR3 extends over 13 amino acids. As DNA, the CDR3 is TGTGCCTGGGGGTATAAGGGGGATTCACCCCTCCACTTT. Translated: CAWGYKGDSPLHF.

The chain has TRBV28 and TRBJ2-1, with D perhaps TRBD1 (5 bases). The V end lost 3 bases, the J end lost 0 bases, and 9 bases lay between the germline ends. The CDR3 consists of 15 residues. The V gene's germline CDR1 is MDHEN and CDR2 SYDVKM. CDR3 in DNA: TGTGCCAGCAGTTTTCAGGGTATCTCCTACAATGAGCAGTTCTTC. Translation gives CASSFQGISYNEQFF.

The chain employs TRBV5-8 and TRBJ2-3, with a weak D call TRBD2 (6 bases). The germline V and J ends were trimmed by 4 bases and 2 bases, with 14 bases remaining between them. This CDR3 has 15 amino acids. Per germline, CDR1 SGHTS and CDR2 YDEGEE. The CDR3 nucleotides are TGTGCCAGCAGCCGGGACTCCTCACCCACAGATACGCAGTATTTT. It is translated as CASSRDSSPTDTQYF.

This chain connects TRBV9 to TRBJ2-7, with 10 bases identical to TRBD2. The CDR3 runs to 16 residues. J lost 3 bases, V lost 4 bases, and 10 bases had no gene match. Germline-derived CDR1 and CDR2 are SGDLS and YYNGEE. The CDR3 region has the DNA TGTGCCAGCAGCCCACTTTCTAGCGGGAGTATCTACGAGCAGTACTTC. This codes for CASSPLSSGSIYEQYF.

This sequence joins TRBV11-3 and TRBJ1-1; weak D call: TRBD1 (6 bases). The germline V gene has CDR1 SGHNT and CDR2 YENEEA. Trimming removed 0 bases from V and 4 bases from J, with 15 bases in between. This CDR3 region has 16 residues. This chain's CDR3 is CASSLDLGQGSTEAFF. The CDR3 DNA is TGTGCCAGCAGCTTAGATCTCGGGCAGGGGAGCACTGAAGCTTTCTTT.

The chain recombines TRBV6-5 with TRBJ1-1; D unclear. In germline, CDR1 is MNHEY, CDR2 SVGAGI. Trimming took 5 bases from V and 3 from J, leaving 10 bases between them. This CDR3 spans 13 amino acids. The DNA of the CDR3 is TGTGCCAGCAGTATCGACGGGGACACTGAAGCTTTCTTT. Translation: CASSIDGDTEAFF.

The chain joins TRBV5-4 to TRBJ2-7, with 11 bases aligning to TRBD2. Germline loops: CDR1 SGHNT, CDR2 YYREEE (reference sequence). CDR3 length equals 15 residues. The junction had 3 bases not matched to a gene; V was cut back by 0 bases and J by 4 bases. In DNA form, the CDR3 reads TGTGCCAGCAGCTTGGATTCTAGCGGGAGGTACGAGCAGTACTTC. Translating gives CASSLDSSGRYEQYF.

This sequence joins TRBV18 and TRBJ2-5; maybe TRBD2 (5 bases). CDR3 size: 15 residues. V was shortened by 2 bases and J by 5 bases, with 15 bases between the two germline ends. Per the germline V gene, CDR1 is KGHSH and CDR2 is LQKENI. The CDR3 sequence: CASSPRSGGGETQYF. The CDR3 DNA reads as TGTGCCAGCTCACCAAGAAGCGGCGGTGGGGAGACCCAGTACTTC. Variable domain in full (rest from reference TRBV18 and TRBJ2-5): NAGVMQNPRHLVRRRGQEARLRCSPMKGHSHVYWYRQLPEEGLKFMVYLQKENIIDESGMPKERFSAEFPKEGPSILRIQQVVRGDSAAYFCASSPRSGGGETQYFGPGTRLLVL.

As to this clone: The junction does not match germline at one end; this may be a read error. The CDR3 sequence: CASSPGGREWNF. DNA for the CDR3: TGTGCCAGCAGCCCGGGGGGACGGGAGTGGAACTTC. The chain uses TRBV7-8 and TRBJ2-5; 7 bases align to TRBD2. CDR3 length: 12 residues. CDR1 is SGHVS and CDR2 is FQNEAQ in the germline V gene.